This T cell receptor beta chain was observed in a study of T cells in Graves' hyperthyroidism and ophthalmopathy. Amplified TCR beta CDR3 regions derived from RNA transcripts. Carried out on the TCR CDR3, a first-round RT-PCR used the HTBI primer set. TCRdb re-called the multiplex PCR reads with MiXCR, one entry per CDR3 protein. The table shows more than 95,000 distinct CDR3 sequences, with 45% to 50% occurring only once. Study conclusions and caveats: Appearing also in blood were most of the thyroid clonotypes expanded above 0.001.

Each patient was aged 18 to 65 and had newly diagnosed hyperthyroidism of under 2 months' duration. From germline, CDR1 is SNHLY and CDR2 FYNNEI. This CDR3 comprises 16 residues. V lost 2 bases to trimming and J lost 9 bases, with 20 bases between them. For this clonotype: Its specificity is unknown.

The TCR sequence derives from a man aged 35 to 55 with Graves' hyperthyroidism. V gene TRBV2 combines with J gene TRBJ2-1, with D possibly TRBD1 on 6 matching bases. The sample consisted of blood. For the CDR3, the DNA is TGTGCCAGCAGTGAAAAATACGGGACAACAACGGCTGAGCAGTTCTTC. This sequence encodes CASSEKYGTTTAEQFF.